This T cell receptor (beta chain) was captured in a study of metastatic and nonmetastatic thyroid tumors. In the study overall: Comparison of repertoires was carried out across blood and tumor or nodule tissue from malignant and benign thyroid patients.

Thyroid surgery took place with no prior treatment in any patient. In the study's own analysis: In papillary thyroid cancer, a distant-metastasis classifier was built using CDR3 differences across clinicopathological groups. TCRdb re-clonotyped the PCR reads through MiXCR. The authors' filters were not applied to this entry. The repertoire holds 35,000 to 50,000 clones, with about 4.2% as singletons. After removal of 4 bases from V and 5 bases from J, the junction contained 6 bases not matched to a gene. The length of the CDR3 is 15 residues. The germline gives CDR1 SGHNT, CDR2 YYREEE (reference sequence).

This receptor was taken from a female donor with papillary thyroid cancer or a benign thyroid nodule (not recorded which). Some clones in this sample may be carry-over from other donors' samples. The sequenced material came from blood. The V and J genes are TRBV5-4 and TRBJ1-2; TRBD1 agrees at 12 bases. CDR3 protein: CASSGGQGAGYGYTF. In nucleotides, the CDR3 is TGTGCCAGCAGCGGGGGACAGGGGGCAGGGTATGGCTACACCTTC.